The rows below give T cell receptor beta chains drawn from one sample of a study of T cells in Graves' hyperthyroidism and ophthalmopathy. From the multiplex PCR reads, TCRdb called clonotypes with MiXCR, one entry per CDR3 protein. Among some 600,000 distinct CDR3 sequences listed, roughly 46% were seen once. Sequencing was done on a sample of peripheral blood or thyroid tissue (not recorded which). The receptors originated from a young woman with Graves' hyperthyroidism. CDR3s include the opening cysteine and the closing phenylalanine or tryptophan. The D gene is left open where the match is weak. The size entry is marked missing in some rows and otherwise reads once, few, many or a size class.

>few|TRBV20-1|TRBJ2-7|NA
TGCAGTGCCCTGAGAGCGGCCTCCTACGAGCAGTACTTC
CSALRAASYEQYF
>NA|TRBV25-1|TRBJ1-2|NA
TGTGCCAGTCACCTGGAGGGATCCAATGGCTACACCTTC
CASHLEGSNGYTF
>few|TRBV2|TRBJ1-5|NA
TGTGCCAGCAGCTGGGGGATAGGTCAGCCCCAGCATTTT
CASSWGIGQPQHF
>few|TRBV7-9|TRBJ1-3|NA
TGTGCCAGCAGCCGAAGGGGGTTTGGAAACACCATATATTTT
CASSRRGFGNTIYF
>few|TRBV7-9|TRBJ2-6|NA
TGTGCCAGCAGCTTAGTTGAAGGGGTCGGGGCCAACGTCCTGACTTTC
CASSLVEGVGANVLTF
>NA|TRBV9|TRBJ2-7|NA
TGTGCCAGCAGCGTAGGTACGGAAAACTACGAGCAGTACTTC
CASSVGTENYEQYF
>NA|TRBV20-1|TRBJ1-3|NA
TGCAGTGCTAGCCTAATTGTCCCGAGGGGCTCTGGAAACACCATATATTTT
CSASLIVPRGSGNTIYF
>NA|TRBV20-1|TRBJ2-5|TRBD2
TGCAGTGCTAGTTCCCCACTAGCGGGGGATCAAGAGACCCAGTACTTC
CSASSPLAGDQETQYF
>many|TRBV7-3|TRBJ1-2|NA
TGTGCCAGCAGTAGGGGGACCGGACATGGCTACACCTTC
CASSRGTGHGYTF
>NA|TRBV7-2|TRBJ1-3|NA
TGCGCCAGCAGCGACACTCGGTCGTCTGGAAACACCATATATTTT
CASSDTRSSGNTIYF
>few|TRBV2|TRBJ2-3|NA
TGTGCCAGCAGTGAAGGGCCGGAGGATACGCAGTATTTT
CASSEGPEDTQYF
>many|TRBV2|TRBJ2-7|NA
TGTGCCAGCGTGAGGGTAAGCGGTAACGAGCAGTACTTC
CASVRVSGNEQYF
>NA|TRBV4-1|TRBJ2-2|TRBD1
TGCGCCAGCAGGCAAGAAGGGACAGGGGGAACCGGGGAGCTGTTTTTT
CASRQEGTGGTGELFF
>NA|TRBV15|TRBJ1-4|TRBD1
TGTGCCACCAGCAGTCCTAAACCGGGACAGGATCTAAAACTGTTTTTT
CATSSPKPGQDLKLFF
>NA|TRBV10-3|TRBJ2-3|TRBD1
TGTGCCATCAGCCCAGGACAGGCAGATACGCAGTATTTT
CAISPGQADTQYF
>few|TRBV19|TRBJ1-1|NA
TGTGCCAGTACGAGCGGTGAGTTTGCTTTCTTT
CASTSGEFAFF
>NA|TRBV20-1|TRBJ2-5|TRBD2
TGCAGCGTTGATGTAGCGGGAGGAGTTGAGACCCAGTACTTC
CSVDVAGGVETQYF
>NA|TRBV2|TRBJ1-2|NA
TGTGCCAGTCTACTCACTCCCCCCCGGGCCTATGGCTACACCTTC
CASLLTPPRAYGYTF
>NA|TRBV7-3|TRBJ2-1|TRBD2
TGTGCCAGCAGCCCTAGCGGGAGGGCCGGTGAGCAGTTCTTC
CASSPSGRAGEQFF
>NA|TRBV5-1|TRBJ2-5|NA
TGCGCCACCCACAAGGAAGGGCAAGAGACCCAGTACTTC
CATHKEGQETQYF
>NA|TRBV20-1|TRBJ2-5|TRBD2
TGCAGTGCTAGAGATTTGCTAGCGGGAGAGACCCAGTACTTC
CSARDLLAGETQYF
>few|TRBV12-3/TRBV12-4|TRBJ1-2|TRBD1
TGTGCCAGCAGTCGGGACAGAGGCCAAGCTAACTATGGCTACACCTTC
CASSRDRGQANYGYTF
>few|TRBV7-3|TRBJ2-7|NA
TGTGCCAGCAGCTTAAGCGGAGGGCCCTACGAGCAGTACTTC
CASSLSGGPYEQYF
>few|TRBV12-3/TRBV12-4|TRBJ1-1|NA
TGTGCCAGCAGCGCGGCAGTCGGTAGTACTGAAGCTTTCTTT
CASSAAVGSTEAFF
>NA|TRBV25-1|TRBJ2-2|NA
TGTGCCAGCGTTGATCACAAGGGGAGGACCGGGGAGCTGTTTTTT
CASVDHKGRTGELFF
>few|TRBV6-5|TRBJ1-1|NA
TGTGCCAGCAGCCTACTGGAGGCAGCAAACACTGAAGCTTTCTTT
CASSLLEAANTEAFF
>NA|TRBV2|TRBJ2-2|NA
TGTGCCGTCGAGTATGCCCCGAGGACAGCGTACACCGGGGAGCTGTTTTTT
CAVEYAPRTAYTGELFF
>NA|TRBV24-1|TRBJ2-2|NA
TGTGCCACCAGTGACCCAGTCGGGGAGCTGTTTTTT
CATSDPVGELFF
>once|TRBV10-3|TRBJ2-5|TRBD2
TGTGCCATCAGTTTAATAGCGGGAGAGTTTGAGACCCAGTACTTC
CAISLIAGEFETQYF
>many|TRBV7-2|TRBJ1-5|NA
TGTGCCAGCAGCTTCCACAATCAGCCCCAGCATTTT
CASSFHNQPQHF
>few|TRBV5-1|TRBJ1-1|NA
TGCGCCAGCAGCTTGGATTTGGGACTGGCGGACACTGAAGCTTTCTTT
CASSLDLGLADTEAFF
>NA|TRBV9|TRBJ1-1|NA
TGTGCCAGCAGCCAAGTGAGCAGGCCTCTTGAAGCTCTCTTT
CASSQVSRPLEALF
>many|TRBV7-6|TRBJ1-2|NA
TGTGCCAGCAGCTTAGGGGCAGGCGGCTACACCTTC
CASSLGAGGYTF
>NA|TRBV2|TRBJ2-7|NA
TGTGCCAGCACTTTGGGGCAGGGGAGGCGTTTC
CASTLGQGRRF
>NA|TRBV7-9|TRBJ1-4|NA
TGTGCCAGCAGCCCCTGGGATGAAAAACTGTTTTTT
CASSPWDEKLFF
>few|TRBV20-1|TRBJ1-1|NA
TGCAGTGCTAGATGGGAGGTACGGCGGGGCACTGAAGCTTTCTTT
CSARWEVRRGTEAFF
>many|TRBV7-9|TRBJ1-4|NA
TGTGCCAGCAGCTTATCGGAAGAAAAACTGTTTTTT
CASSLSEEKLFF
>NA|TRBV19|TRBJ1-5|NA
TGTGCCAGCAGAAAACGAGGGGCAGGTAGCAATCAGCCCCAGCATTTT
CASRKRGAGSNQPQHF
>few|TRBV6-6|TRBJ1-1|NA
TGTGCCAGCAGTTACCTAACGGAGAACACTGAAGCTTTCTTT
CASSYLTENTEAFF
>few|TRBV2|TRBJ1-1|NA
TGTGCCAGCAGCCGCTCCGTAATGGGCACTGAAGCTTTCTTT
CASSRSVMGTEAFF
>NA|TRBV25-1|TRBJ1-6|TRBD1
TGTGCCAGCCTAGGGACAGGGAGGACCAATTCACCCCTCCACTTT
CASLGTGRTNSPLHF
>few|TRBV20-1|TRBJ2-7|TRBD2
TGCAGTGCACAACCGGGACTAGCGAGCTACGAGCAGTACTTC
CSAQPGLASYEQYF
>NA|TRBV9|TRBJ2-7|NA
TGTGCCAGCAGCCCACACACGGGAGCCGCTGGATACGAGCAGTACTTC
CASSPHTGAAGYEQYF
>few|TRBV2|TRBJ2-7|NA
TGTGCCAGCCTACCCCGGAGCAGCTACGAGCAGTACTTC
CASLPRSSYEQYF
>NA|TRBV25-1|TRBJ1-6|NA
TGTGCCAGCCAAGGGGCCGATTCACCCCTCCACTTT
CASQGADSPLHF
>many|TRBV7-2|TRBJ2-7|NA
TGTGCCAGCACCGAGCCGGGGAAATACGAGCAGTACTTC
CASTEPGKYEQYF
>many|TRBV7-2|TRBJ1-1|NA
TGTGCCAGCAGCTCAATCCCTGGCTCGAACACTGAAGCTTTCTTT
CASSSIPGSNTEAFF
>NA|TRBV5-1|TRBJ2-7|TRBD2
TGCGCCAGCAGCTACCAGGCCGGACTAGACTACGAGCAGTACTTC
CASSYQAGLDYEQYF
>many|TRBV25-1|TRBJ1-3|NA
TGTGCCAGCAGTGAATGGTCCGACGAGGACACCATATATTTT
CASSEWSDEDTIYF